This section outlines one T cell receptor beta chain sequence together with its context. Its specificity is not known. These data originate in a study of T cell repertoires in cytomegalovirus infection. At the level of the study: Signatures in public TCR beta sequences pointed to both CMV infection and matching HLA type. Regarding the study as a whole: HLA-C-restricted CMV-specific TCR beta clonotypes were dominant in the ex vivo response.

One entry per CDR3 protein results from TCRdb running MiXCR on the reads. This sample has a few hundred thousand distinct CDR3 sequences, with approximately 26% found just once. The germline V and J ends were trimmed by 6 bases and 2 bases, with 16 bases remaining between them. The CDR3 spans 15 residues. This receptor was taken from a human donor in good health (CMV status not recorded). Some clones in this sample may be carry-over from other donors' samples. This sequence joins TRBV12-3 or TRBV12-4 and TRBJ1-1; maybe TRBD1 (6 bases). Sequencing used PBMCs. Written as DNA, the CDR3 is TGTGCCAGCAGGCTTCGTCAGGGGTTTAACACTGAAGCTTTCTTT. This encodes CASRLRQGFNTEAFF.